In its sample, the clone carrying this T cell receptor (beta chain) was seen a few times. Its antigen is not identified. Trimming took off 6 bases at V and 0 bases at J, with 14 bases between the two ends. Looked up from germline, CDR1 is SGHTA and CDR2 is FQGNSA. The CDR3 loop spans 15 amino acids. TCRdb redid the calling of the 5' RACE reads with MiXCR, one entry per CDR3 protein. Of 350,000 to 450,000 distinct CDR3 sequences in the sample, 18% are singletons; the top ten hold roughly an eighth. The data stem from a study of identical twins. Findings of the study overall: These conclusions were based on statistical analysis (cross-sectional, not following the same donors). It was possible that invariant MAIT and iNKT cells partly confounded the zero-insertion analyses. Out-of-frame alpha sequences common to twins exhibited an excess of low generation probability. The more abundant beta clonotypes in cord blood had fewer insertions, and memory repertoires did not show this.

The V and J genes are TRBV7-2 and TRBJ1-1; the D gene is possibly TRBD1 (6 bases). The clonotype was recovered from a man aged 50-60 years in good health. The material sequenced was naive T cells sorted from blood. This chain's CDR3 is CASSLRGQMNTEAFF. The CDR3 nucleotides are TGTGCCAGCAGTCTTCGGGGACAAATGAACACTGAAGCTTTCTTT.